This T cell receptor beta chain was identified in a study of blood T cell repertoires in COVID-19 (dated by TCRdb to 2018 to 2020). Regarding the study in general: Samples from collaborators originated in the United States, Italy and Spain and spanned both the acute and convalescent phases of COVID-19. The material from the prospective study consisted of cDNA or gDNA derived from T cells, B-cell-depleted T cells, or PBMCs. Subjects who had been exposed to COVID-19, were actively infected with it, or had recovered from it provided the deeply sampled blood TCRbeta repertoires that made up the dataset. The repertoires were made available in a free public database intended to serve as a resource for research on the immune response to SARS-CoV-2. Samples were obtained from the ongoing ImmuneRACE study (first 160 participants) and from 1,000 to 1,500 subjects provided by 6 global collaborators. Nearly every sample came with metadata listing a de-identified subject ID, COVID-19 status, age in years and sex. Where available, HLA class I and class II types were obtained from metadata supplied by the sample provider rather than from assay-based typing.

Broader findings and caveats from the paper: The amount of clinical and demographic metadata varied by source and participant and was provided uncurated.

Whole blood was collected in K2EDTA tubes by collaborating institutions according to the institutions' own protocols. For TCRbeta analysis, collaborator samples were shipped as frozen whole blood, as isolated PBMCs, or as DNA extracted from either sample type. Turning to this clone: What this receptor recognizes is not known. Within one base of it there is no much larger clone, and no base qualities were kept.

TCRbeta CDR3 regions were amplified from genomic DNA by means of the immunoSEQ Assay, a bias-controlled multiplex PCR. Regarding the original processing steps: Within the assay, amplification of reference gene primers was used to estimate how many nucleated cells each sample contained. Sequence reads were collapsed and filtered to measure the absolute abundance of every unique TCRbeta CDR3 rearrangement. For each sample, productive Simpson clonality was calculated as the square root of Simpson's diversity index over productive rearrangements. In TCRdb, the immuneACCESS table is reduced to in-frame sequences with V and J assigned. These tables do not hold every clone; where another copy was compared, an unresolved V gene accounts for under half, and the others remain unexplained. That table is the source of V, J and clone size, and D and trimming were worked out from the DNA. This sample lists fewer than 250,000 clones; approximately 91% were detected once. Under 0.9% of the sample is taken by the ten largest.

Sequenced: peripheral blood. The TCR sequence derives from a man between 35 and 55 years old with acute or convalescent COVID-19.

The CDR3 amino acid sequence is: CASSPQGSLGQYF. The DNA sequence follows: TGTGCCAGCAGCCCCCAAGGGAGTTTGGGGCAGTACTTC. This receptor chain uses TRBV11-2 and TRBJ2-7; the D gene is perhaps TRBD2, on 5 matching bases. The CDR3 spans 13 residues, from the cysteine through the phenylalanine. The CDR3 DNA has 39 bases and is translated from base 1. Reading the germline V gene gives CDR1 SGHAT and CDR2 FQNNGV. V was cut back by 5 bases and J by 9 bases, leaving a gap of 17 bases between them.